This T cell receptor beta chain is drawn from a study of shared clonotypes between healthy human individuals. The repertoire was sequenced with immunoSEQ multiplex PCR; TCRdb's copy has only in-frame clones and lacks some. The sample includes about half a million clones, almost 80% of them seen just once. On this clone: A read error may account for a junction end that differs from germline.

CDR3 length: 15 residues. Germline V gene lookup returns CDR1 SGHRS and CDR2 YFSETQ. The sequence was collected from a woman in her thirties or forties in good health. Some clones in this sample may be carry-over from other donors' samples. Source material: PBMCs. The chain carries TRBV5-1 and TRBJ2-5; TRBD1 might be the D (6 bases). In DNA form, the CDR3 reads TGCGCCAGCAGCCAAAAAATGACAGGACAAGGGACCCAGTACTTC. Translated: CASSQKMTGQGTQYF.